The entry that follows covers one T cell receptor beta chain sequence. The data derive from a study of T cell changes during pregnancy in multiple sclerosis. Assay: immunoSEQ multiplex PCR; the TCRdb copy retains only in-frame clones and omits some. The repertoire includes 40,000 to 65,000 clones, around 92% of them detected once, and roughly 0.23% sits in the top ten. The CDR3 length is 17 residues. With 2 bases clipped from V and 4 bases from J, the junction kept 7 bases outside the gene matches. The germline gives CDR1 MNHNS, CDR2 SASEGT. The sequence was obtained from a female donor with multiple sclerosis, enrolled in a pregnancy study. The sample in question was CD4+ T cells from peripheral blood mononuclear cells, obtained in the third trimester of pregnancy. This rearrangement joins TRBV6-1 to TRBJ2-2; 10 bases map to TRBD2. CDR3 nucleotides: TGTGCCAGCAGTGAATTGCTACTAGCGGGGCCCACCGGGGAGCTGTTTTTT. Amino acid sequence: CASSELLLAGPTGELFF.